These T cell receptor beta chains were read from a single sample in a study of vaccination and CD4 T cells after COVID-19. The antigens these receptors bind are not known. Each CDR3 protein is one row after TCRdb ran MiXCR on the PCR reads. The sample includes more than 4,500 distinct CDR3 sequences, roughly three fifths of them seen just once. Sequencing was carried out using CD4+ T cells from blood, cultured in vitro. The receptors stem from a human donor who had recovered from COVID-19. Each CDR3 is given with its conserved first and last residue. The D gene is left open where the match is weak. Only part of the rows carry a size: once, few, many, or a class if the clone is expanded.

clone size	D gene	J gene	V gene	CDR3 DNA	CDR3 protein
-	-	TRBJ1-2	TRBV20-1	TGCAGTGCTAGAGGGGAGGGGCCCCGTGAGGGCTACACCTTC	CSARGEGPREGYTF
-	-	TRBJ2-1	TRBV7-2	TGTGCCAGCAGCACACCAAACCGGACGGCTAGCTCCTACAATGAGCAGTTCTTC	CASSTPNRTASSYNEQFF
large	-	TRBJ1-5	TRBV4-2	TGTGCCAGCAGCCAAGGTGACATAGGCAATCAGCCCCAGCATTTT	CASSQGDIGNQPQHF
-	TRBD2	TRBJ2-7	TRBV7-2	TGTGCCAGCAGCCCGGGACTAGCTAGAACCTACGAGCAGTACTTC	CASSPGLARTYEQYF
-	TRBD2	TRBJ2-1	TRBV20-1	TGCAGTGCTAGAGACCCCGTGGCGGGAGTTACCAATGAGCAGTTCTTC	CSARDPVAGVTNEQFF
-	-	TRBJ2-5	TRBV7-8	TGTGCCAGCAGCCTTTCCTTAGGGGGGGAGACCCAGTACTTC	CASSLSLGGETQYF
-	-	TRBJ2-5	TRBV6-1	TGTGCCAGCAGTGAAAGAAGGGGCAGAGAAGAGACCCAGTACTTC	CASSERRGREETQYF
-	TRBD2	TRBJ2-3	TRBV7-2	TGTGCCAGCAGCTTCTTACCGGGGGGGACTGCTGATACGCAGTATTTT	CASSFLPGGTADTQYF
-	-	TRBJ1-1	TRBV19	TGTGCCACAACTCGGGGGCGCAACACTGAAGCTTTCTTT	CATTRGRNTEAFF
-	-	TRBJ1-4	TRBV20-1	TGCAGTGGGGGTGAAAGCGAAAAACTGTTTTTT	CSGGESEKLFF
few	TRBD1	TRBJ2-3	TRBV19	TGTGCCAGTAGTATGACAGGGTATGGGGGCACAGATACGCAGTATTTT	CASSMTGYGGTDTQYF
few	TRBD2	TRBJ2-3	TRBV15	TGTGCCACCACCCAAGGAAACGGGGGGGACACAGATACGCAGTATTTT	CATTQGNGGDTDTQYF
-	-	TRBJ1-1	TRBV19	TGTGCCAGTAGTATAGTCGGGGGGCAAGTCACTGAAGCTTTCTTT	CASSIVGGQVTEAFF
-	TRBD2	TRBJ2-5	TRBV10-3	TGTGCCATCAGTGAGTCGACTGCGGGGGAAGAGACCCAGTACTTC	CAISESTAGEETQYF
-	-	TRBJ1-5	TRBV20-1	TGCAGTGCTAGGATAGGGGATTATAGCAATCAGCCCCAGCATTTT	CSARIGDYSNQPQHF
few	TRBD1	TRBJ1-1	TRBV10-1	TGCGCCAGCAAAGGCCAGGGACAGAGGAACACTGAAGCTTTCTTT	CASKGQGQRNTEAFF
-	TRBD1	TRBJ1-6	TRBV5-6	TGTGCCAGCAGCCAACAGGGGGCTGGGAATTCACCCCTCCACTTT	CASSQQGAGNSPLHF
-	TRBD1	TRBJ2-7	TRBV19	TGTGCCAGTAGGCCTCGGGACAGGCACTCCTACGAGCAGTACTTC	CASRPRDRHSYEQYF
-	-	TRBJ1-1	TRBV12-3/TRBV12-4	TGTGCCAGCAGTCCATCTACGGAGAACACTGAAGCTTTCTTT	CASSPSTENTEAFF
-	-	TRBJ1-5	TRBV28	TGTGCCAGCAGTTTCCGGCAGGGGATTAGCAATCAGCCCCAGCATTTT	CASSFRQGISNQPQHF
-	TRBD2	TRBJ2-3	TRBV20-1	TGCAGTGCTATAGCGGGAGGAGGCACAGATACGCAGTATTTT	CSAIAGGGTDTQYF
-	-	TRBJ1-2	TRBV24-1	TGTGCCACCAGTTCCAGTAACTATGGCTACACCTTC	CATSSSNYGYTF
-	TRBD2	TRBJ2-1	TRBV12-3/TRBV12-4	TGTGCCAGCAGCCGTCTAGCGGGAGGGCCCTACAATGAGCAGTTCTTC	CASSRLAGGPYNEQFF
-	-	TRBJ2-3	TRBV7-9	TGTGCCAGCAGCTTATCGGGGGGCACAGATACGCAGTATTTT	CASSLSGGTDTQYF
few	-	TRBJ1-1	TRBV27	TGTGCCAGCAGCCCCCGGGGGGCCTCGACGACTGAAGCTTTCTTT	CASSPRGASTTEAFF
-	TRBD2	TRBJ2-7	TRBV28	TGTGCCAGCAGTCTAGCGGGAGAACGGTACGAGCAGTACTTC	CASSLAGERYEQYF
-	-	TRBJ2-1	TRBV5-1	TGCGCCAGCAGCTTGGGGGCAGGGGTCTACAATGAGCAGTTCTTC	CASSLGAGVYNEQFF
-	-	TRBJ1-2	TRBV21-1	TGTGCCAGCAGCGCCGGACCGAGGGGGGCGGATGGCTACACCTTC	CASSAGPRGADGYTF
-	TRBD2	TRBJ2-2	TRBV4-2	TGTGCCAGCAGCCAATCACCGGGACTAGCGGCCCGCACCGGGGAGCTGTTTTTT	CASSQSPGLAARTGELFF
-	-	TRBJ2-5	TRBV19	TGTGCCAGTAGTAGGGTGGAAGAGACCCAGTACTTC	CASSRVEETQYF
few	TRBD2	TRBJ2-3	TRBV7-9	TGTGCCAGCAGCCGCAGAGCCTCTAGCGGGAGTCCGGCAGATACGCAGTATTTT	CASSRRASSGSPADTQYF
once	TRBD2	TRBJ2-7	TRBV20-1	TGCAGTGCGGTAGCGGGTCCCTACGAGCAGTACTTC	CSAVAGPYEQYF
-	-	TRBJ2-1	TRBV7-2	TGTGCCAGCAGCTTAGGGACTGTCGGATCGCAGTTCTTC	CASSLGTVGSQFF
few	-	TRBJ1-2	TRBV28	TGTGCCAGCAGTTTAAAGGGACTCTATGGCTACACCTTC	CASSLKGLYGYTF
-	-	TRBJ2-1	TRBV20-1	TGCAGTGCCGTCCGGACTGCCAACAATGAGCAGTTCTTC	CSAVRTANNEQFF
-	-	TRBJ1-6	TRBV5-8	TGTGCCAGCAGCTTGGACAGCTATTCACCCCTCCACTTT	CASSLDSYSPLHF
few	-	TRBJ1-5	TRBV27	TGTGCCAGCAGCCGTATGACTGGGGGGGATAGCAATCAGCCCCAGCATTTT	CASSRMTGGDSNQPQHF
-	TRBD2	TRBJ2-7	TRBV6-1	TGTGCCAGCAGCTGGCCCCCGGGGGGGATAACCTACGAGCAGTGCTTC	CASSWPPGGITYEQCF
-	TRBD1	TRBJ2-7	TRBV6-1	TGTGCCAGCAGAAATCCGGGACAGGGAACCTACGAGCAGTACTTC	CASRNPGQGTYEQYF
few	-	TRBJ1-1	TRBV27	TGTGCCAGCAGTCCGTCCGGCAGGGCAGCTTTCTTT	CASSPSGRAAFF
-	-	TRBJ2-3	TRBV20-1	TGCAGTGCTCCTGTGGGGGTTACAGATACGCAGTATTTT	CSAPVGVTDTQYF
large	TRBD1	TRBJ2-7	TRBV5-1	TGCGCCAGCAGCTCGGGACAGGGGGCCGCCTACGAGCAGTACTTC	CASSSGQGAAYEQYF
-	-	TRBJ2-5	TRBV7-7	TGTGCTAGCAGCTTAGCTACGAGAGAGACCCAGTACTTC	CASSLATRETQYF
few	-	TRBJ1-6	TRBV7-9	TGTGCCAGCAGCTTAACGGGGGCAGGGAATTCACCCCTCCACTTT	CASSLTGAGNSPLHF
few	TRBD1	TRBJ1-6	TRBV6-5	TGTGCCAGCAGTTCCTCCGGGACAGCAAATTCACCCCTCCACTTT	CASSSSGTANSPLHF
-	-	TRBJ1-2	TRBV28	TGTGCCAGCAGTTTTATGCGATCCTATGGCTACACCTTC	CASSFMRSYGYTF
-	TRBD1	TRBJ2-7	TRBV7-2	TGTGCCAGCAGCTTAAGGGACAGGGCCGAGCAGTACTTC	CASSLRDRAEQYF
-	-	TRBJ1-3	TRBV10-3	TGTGCCATCGGGGAAAACACCATATATTTT	CAIGENTIYF
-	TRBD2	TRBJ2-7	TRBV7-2	TGTGCCAGCAGCTTATCGGGAGGGGTCGAGCAGTACTTC	CASSLSGGVEQYF
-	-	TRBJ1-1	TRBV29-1	TGCAGCGTGGAAAGGAACACTGAAGCTTTCTTT	CSVERNTEAFF
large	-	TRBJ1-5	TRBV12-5	TGTGCTAGTGGTCACGGGGTCGAGCAGCCCCAGCATTTT	CASGHGVEQPQHF
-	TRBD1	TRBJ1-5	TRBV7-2	TGTGCCAGCAGCTTAGAGCGACAGGGTGGGAGTCAGCCCCAGCATTTT	CASSLERQGGSQPQHF
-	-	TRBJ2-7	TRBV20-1	TGCAGTGCTGGGGCGCCTACCTACGAGCAGTACTTC	CSAGAPTYEQYF